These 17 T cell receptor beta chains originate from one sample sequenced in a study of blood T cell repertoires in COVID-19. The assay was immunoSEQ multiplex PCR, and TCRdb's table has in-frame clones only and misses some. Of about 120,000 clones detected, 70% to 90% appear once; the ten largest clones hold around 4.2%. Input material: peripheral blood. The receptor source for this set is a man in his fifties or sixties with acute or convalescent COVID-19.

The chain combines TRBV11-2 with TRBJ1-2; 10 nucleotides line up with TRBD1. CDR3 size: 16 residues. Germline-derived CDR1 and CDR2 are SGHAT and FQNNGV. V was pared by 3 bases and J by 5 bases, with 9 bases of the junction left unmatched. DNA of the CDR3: TGTGCCAGCAGCTTGGGCCTCGGACAGGGGGGGTATGGCTACACCTTC. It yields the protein CASSLGLGQGGYGYTF.

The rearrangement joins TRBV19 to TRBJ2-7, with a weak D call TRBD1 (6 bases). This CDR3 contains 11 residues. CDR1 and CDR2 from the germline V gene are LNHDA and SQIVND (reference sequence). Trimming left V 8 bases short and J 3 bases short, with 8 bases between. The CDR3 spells CASGQNYEQYF. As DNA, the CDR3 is TGTGCCAGTGGACAGAACTACGAGCAGTACTTC.

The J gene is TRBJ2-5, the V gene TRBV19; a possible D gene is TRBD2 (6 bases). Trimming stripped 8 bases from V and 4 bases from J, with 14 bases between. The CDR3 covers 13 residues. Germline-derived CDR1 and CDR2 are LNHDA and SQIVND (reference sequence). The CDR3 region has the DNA TGTGCCAGTCAGGAGGGGTATGGAGAGACCCAGTACTTC. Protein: CASQEGYGETQYF.

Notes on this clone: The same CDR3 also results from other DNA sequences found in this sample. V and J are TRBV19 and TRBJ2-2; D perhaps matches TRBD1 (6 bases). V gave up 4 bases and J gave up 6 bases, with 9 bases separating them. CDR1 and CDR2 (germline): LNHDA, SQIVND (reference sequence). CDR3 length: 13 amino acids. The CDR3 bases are TGTGCCAGTAGTACCTCAGGGGCCGGGGAGCTGTTTTTT. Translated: CASSTSGAGELFF.

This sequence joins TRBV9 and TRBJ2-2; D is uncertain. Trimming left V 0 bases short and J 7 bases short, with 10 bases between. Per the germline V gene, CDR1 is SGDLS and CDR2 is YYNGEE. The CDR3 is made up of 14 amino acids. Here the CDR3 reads CASSVDQAFGELFF. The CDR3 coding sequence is TGTGCCAGCAGCGTAGACCAAGCGTTCGGGGAGCTGTTTTTT.

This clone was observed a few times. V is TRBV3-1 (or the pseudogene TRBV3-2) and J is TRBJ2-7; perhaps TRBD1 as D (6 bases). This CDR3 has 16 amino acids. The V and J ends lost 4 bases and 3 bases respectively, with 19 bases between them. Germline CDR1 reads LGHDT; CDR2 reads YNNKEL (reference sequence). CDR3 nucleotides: TGTGCCAGCAGCCCCCGAGAAGAACAGGGCGTCTACGAGCAGTACTTC. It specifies CASSPREEQGVYEQYF.

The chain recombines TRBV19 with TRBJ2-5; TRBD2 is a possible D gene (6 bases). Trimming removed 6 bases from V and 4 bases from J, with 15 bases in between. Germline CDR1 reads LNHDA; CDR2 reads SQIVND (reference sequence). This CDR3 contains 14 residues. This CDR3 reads CASRLAGGGETQYF. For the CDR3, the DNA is TGTGCCAGTAGACTAGCAGGAGGTGGAGAGACCCAGTACTTC.

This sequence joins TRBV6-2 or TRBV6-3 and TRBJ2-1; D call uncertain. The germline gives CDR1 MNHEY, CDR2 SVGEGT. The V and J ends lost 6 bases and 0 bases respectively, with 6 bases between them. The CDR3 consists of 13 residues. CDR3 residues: CASSWSSYNEQFF. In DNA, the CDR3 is TGTGCCAGCAGCTGGAGCTCCTACAATGAGCAGTTCTTC.

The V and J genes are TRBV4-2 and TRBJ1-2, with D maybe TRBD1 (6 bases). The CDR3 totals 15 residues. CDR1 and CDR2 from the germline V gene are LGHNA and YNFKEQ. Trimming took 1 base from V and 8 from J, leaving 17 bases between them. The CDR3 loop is CASSQVEDSLGGYTF. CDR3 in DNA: TGTGCCAGCAGCCAAGTTGAGGACAGCCTAGGGGGCTACACCTTC.

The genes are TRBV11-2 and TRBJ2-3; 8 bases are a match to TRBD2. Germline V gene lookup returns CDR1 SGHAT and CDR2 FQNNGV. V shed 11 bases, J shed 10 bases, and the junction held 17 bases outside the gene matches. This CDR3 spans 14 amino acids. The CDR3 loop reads CAGTNGGAHLPQYF. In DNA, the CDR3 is TGTGCCGGCACGAACGGGGGGGCCCACCTACCGCAGTATTTT.

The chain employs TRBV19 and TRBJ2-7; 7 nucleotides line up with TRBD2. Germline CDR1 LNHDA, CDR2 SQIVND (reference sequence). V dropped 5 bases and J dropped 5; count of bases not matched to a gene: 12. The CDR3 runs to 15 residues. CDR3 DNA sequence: TGTGCCAGTAGTTCACCTAGCGGATGGGCCGACGAGCAGTACTTC. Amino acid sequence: CASSSPSGWADEQYF.

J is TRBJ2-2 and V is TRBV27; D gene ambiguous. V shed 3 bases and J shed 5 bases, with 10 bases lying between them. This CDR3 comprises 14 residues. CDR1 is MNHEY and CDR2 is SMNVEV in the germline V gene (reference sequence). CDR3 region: CASSFNYATGELFF. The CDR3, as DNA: TGTGCCAGCAGTTTTAACTACGCTACCGGGGAGCTGTTTTTT.

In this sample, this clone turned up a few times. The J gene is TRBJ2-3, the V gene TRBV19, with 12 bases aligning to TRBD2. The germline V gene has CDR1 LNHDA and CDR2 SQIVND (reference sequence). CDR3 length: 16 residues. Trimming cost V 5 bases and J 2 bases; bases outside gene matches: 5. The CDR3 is CASSLGLAGFTDTQYF. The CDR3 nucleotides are TGTGCCAGTAGTCTGGGACTAGCGGGTTTCACAGATACGCAGTATTTT.

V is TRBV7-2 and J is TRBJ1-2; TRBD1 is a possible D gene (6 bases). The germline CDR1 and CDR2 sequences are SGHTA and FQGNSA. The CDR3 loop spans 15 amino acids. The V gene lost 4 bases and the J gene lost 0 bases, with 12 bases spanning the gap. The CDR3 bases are TGTGCCAGCAGCTCGTCTAGGGGGACTAACTATGGCTACACCTTC. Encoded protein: CASSSSRGTNYGYTF.

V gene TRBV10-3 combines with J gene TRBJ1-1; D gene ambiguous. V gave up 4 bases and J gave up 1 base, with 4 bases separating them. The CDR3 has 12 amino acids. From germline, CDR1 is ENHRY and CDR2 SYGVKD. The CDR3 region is CAISGENTEAFF. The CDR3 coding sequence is TGTGCCATCAGTGGAGAGAACACTGAAGCTTTCTTT.

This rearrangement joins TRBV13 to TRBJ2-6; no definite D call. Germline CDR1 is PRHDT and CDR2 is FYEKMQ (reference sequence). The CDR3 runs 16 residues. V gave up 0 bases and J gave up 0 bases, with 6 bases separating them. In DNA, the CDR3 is TGTGCCAGCAGCTTAGGGCAGCGCTCTGGGGCCAACGTCCTGACTTTC. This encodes CASSLGQRSGANVLTF.

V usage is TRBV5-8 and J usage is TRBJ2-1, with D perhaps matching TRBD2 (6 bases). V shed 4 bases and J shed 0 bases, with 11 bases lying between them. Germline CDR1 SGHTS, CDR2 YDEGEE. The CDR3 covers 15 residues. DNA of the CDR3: TGTGCCAGCAGCGCAACTAGCCGCTCCTACAATGAGCAGTTCTTC. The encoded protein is CASSATSRSYNEQFF. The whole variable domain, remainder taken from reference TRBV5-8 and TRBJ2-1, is EAGVTQSPTHLIKTRGQQATLRCSPISGHTSVYWYQQALGLGLQFLLWYDEGEERNRGNFPPRFSGRQFPNYSSELNVNALELEDSALYLCASSATSRSYNEQFFGPGTRLTVL.